These 20 T cell receptor beta chains were sequenced from one sample in a study of T cell repertoires in cytomegalovirus infection. TCRdb passed the reads through MiXCR, listing each CDR3 protein once. The sample holds 900,000 to 950,000 distinct CDR3 sequences, roughly 30% seen once. The antigens these receptors bind are not known. The sequencing here drew on cultured CD8+ T cells from PBMCs, taken from culture after CMV antigen stimulation. All receptors derive from a human donor in good health (CMV status not recorded). Some clones in this sample may be carry-over from other donors' samples.

Only a few counts were recorded for this clonotype. The chain uses TRBV12-3 or TRBV12-4 and TRBJ2-7, with 9 bases identical to TRBD1. V lost 5 bases and J lost 2; bases outside the gene matches: 13. This CDR3 comprises 17 residues. The CDR3 coding sequence is TGTGCCAGCAGTCTACAACCTATACAGGGGGCAACCTACGAGCAGTACTTC. Protein sequence: CASSLQPIQGATYEQYF.

This clonotype turned up a few times. This chain connects TRBV27 to TRBJ2-7, with TRBD2 as a possible D gene (5 bases). Trimming took off 4 bases at V and 6 bases at J, with 16 bases between the two ends. CDR1 and CDR2 from the germline V gene are MNHEY and SMNVEV (reference sequence). This CDR3 comprises 14 residues. CDR3 sequence: CASSSGFGGREQYV. The CDR3 DNA sequence: TGTGCCAGCAGTTCGGGGTTCGGCGGTCGCGAGCAGTACGTC.

A note on this clonotype: A junction boundary mismatches the germline segment, possibly from a read error. V usage is TRBV6-5 and J usage is TRBJ2-2; 11 bases match TRBD1. Germline values: CDR1 MNHEY, CDR2 SVGAGI. This CDR3 is built from 16 residues. The CDR3 nucleotides are TGTGCTAGCAGACCCCGGGACAGGGGGAAGGCCGGGGAGCTGTTTTTT. Translating gives CASRPRDRGKAGELFF.

In regard to this clonotype: Possible read error: a much larger clone is one base away. The chain employs TRBV4-1 and TRBJ1-6, with TRBD1 matching over 9 bases. This CDR3 has 19 residues. Germline CDR1 and CDR2: MGHRA and YSYEKL. The CDR3 nucleotides read TGTGTCAGCAGCCAAGAATGGGCAACAGGGGGCATATATAATTCACCCCTCCACTTT. Encoded protein: CVSSQEWATGGIYNSPLHF.

The rearrangement links TRBV7-9 to TRBJ2-7; the D is unclear. The CDR3 is 12 residues long. Germline CDR1 reads SEHNR; CDR2 reads FQNEAQ (reference sequence). Trimming took 6 bases from V and 4 from J, leaving 10 bases between them. CDR3: CASSVKAYEQYF. The CDR3 DNA sequence: TGTGCCAGCAGTGTAAAAGCATACGAGCAGTACTTC. Together with reference TRBV7-9 and TRBJ2-7, the CDR3 gives the full variable domain: DTGVSQNPRHKITKRGQNVTFRCDPISEHNRLYWYRQTLGQGPEFLTYFQNEAQLEKSRLLSDRFSAERPKGSFSTLEIQRTEQGDSAMYLCASSVKAYEQYFGPGTRLTVT.

V is TRBV19 and J is TRBJ2-1; 7 bases are shared with TRBD2. The trim removed 3 bases at V and 6 bases at J, leaving 5 bases unmatched. Germline V gene lookup returns CDR1 LNHDA and CDR2 SQIVND (reference sequence). CDR3 size: 14 residues. The CDR3 coding sequence is TGTGCCAGTAGTATCGAGCGGACTAGCAATGAGCAGTTCTTC. This gives the protein CASSIERTSNEQFF.

The chain links TRBV7-9 to TRBJ1-1, with D perhaps TRBD1 (5 bases). This CDR3 region has 16 residues. The ends were cut back, 6 bases at V and 1 base at J, with 18 bases in the middle. Looked up from germline, CDR1 is SEHNR and CDR2 is FQNEAQ (reference sequence). CDR3 nucleotides: TGTGCCAGCAGAATGCTCGGTCGGGGGGGGAACACTGAAGCTTTCTTT. Translation gives CASRMLGRGGNTEAFF.

This clonotype was seen more than once but under ten times. This rearrangement joins TRBV28 to TRBJ2-3; a possible D gene is TRBD2 (6 bases). Germline V gene lookup returns CDR1 MDHEN and CDR2 SYDVKM. Trimming left V 7 bases short and J 2 bases short, with 25 bases between. CDR3 size: 18 residues. CDR3 protein: CASTLESGLQYNTDTQYF. As DNA, the CDR3 is TGTGCCAGCACCCTGGAGTCGGGACTCCAATATAACACAGATACGCAGTATTTT.

In its sample, this clonotype was seen many times. This rearrangement joins TRBV7-2 to TRBJ2-1; 8 positions agree with TRBD2. From germline, CDR1 is SGHTA and CDR2 FQGNSA. Trimming cost V 1 base and J 9 bases; bases outside gene matches: 17. This CDR3 is 18 amino acids long. CDR3 protein: CASSLDWSGGYRVGEQFF. The CDR3 bases are TGTGCCAGCAGCTTAGACTGGTCGGGGGGGTACCGTGTGGGTGAGCAGTTCTTC.

This clonotype was counted ten times or more. The chain uses TRBV4-1 and TRBJ1-1; 7 bases line up with TRBD1. Germline CDR1 MGHRA, CDR2 YSYEKL. The CDR3 loop spans 15 amino acids. With V trimmed by 5 bases and J by 1 base, 7 bases remained unmatched. CDR3 DNA: TGCGCCAGCAGCGAGGGACAGCTATGGAACACTGAAGCTTTCTTT. It yields the protein CASSEGQLWNTEAFF.

The genes are TRBV25-1 and TRBJ1-2, with 11 bases aligning to TRBD1. The J segment lost 4 bases and the V segment lost 8 bases, leaving 12 bases of the junction unmatched. The CDR3 has 16 residues. Germline V CDR1 and CDR2: MGHDK, SYGVNS. The CDR3 bases are TGTGCCAGCGGAACCGGACAGGGGGCGGGTGGCTATGGCTACACCTTC. Amino acids: CASGTGQGAGGYGYTF.

The chain recombines TRBV4-1 with TRBJ2-1; a possible D gene is TRBD1 (6 bases). The CDR3 totals 15 residues. The ends were cut back, 0 bases at V and 8 bases at J, with 14 bases in the middle. In germline, CDR1 is MGHRA, CDR2 YSYEKL. The CDR3 DNA is TGCGCCAGCAGCCAAGAGGGGGCCGGCATGTATGAGCAGTTCTTC. Its translation is CASSQEGAGMYEQFF.

This chain links TRBV7-9 with TRBJ1-1, with D possibly TRBD1 on 6 matching bases. Germline CDR1 and CDR2: SEHNR and FQNEAQ (reference sequence). Trimming took 8 bases from V and 4 from J, leaving 23 bases between them. The CDR3 totals 16 residues. The CDR3: CASAPWLGARGTEAFF. In DNA form, the CDR3 reads TGTGCCAGCGCGCCCTGGTTGGGGGCGCGAGGCACTGAAGCTTTCTTT.

This clonotype has only a few counts. The V gene is TRBV7-9, the J gene TRBJ1-1; D unresolved. CDR1 and CDR2 (germline): SEHNR, FQNEAQ (reference sequence). The CDR3 covers 14 residues. Trimming pared 5 bases from V and 4 bases from J, leaving 14 bases between. The CDR3 nucleotides read TGTGCCAGCAGCCACCCCGAACGATTCACTGAAGCTTTCTTT. Translating gives CASSHPERFTEAFF.

The chain has TRBV19 and TRBJ1-2; 10 nucleotides agree with TRBD1. Germline CDR1 is LNHDA and CDR2 is SQIVND (reference sequence). This CDR3 comprises 14 residues. V shed 11 bases, J shed 4 bases, and the junction held 10 bases outside the gene matches. CDR3 sequence (DNA): TGTGCCCGAACCCCGGGACAGGGGATCTATGGCTACACCTTC. Translation: CARTPGQGIYGYTF.

This clonotype came up a few times. This rearrangement joins TRBV12-5 to TRBJ2-7, with D hard to call. The CDR3 contains 13 residues. Germline-derived CDR1 and CDR2 are LGHNT and FRNRAP. Trimming pared 6 bases from V and 1 base from J, leaving 10 bases between. CDR3 in DNA: TGTGCTAGTGGGCCCATGGGGTCCTACGAGCAGTACTTC. Protein product: CASGPMGSYEQYF.

This clonotype was seen a few times. V is TRBV27 and J is TRBJ1-1; 9 bases are a match to TRBD1. The J segment lost 4 bases and the V segment lost 8 bases, leaving 14 bases of the junction unmatched. This CDR3 is built from 16 residues. The germline gives CDR1 MNHEY, CDR2 SMNVEV (reference sequence). CDR3 residues: CASVGQGTLLSTEAFF. The CDR3 DNA reads as TGTGCCAGCGTTGGACAGGGGACACTGCTATCCACTGAAGCTTTCTTT.

The rearrangement joins TRBV7-9 to TRBJ2-1, with 12 bases identical to TRBD2. Germline loops: CDR1 SEHNR, CDR2 FQNEAQ (reference sequence). V was clipped by 5 bases and J by 5 bases; unmatched bases: 7. The CDR3 runs 16 residues. CDR3 protein: CASSPRLAGVNNEQFF. DNA of the CDR3: TGTGCCAGCAGCCCAAGACTAGCGGGGGTGAACAATGAGCAGTTCTTC.

The rearrangement uses TRBV10-3 and TRBJ2-7; 16 nucleotides align to TRBD2. This CDR3 comprises 18 residues. V was clipped by 3 bases and J by 5 bases; unmatched bases: 10. Germline-derived CDR1 and CDR2 are ENHRY and SYGVKD. The CDR3 is CAISDTGTSGGAFHEQYF. Written as DNA, the CDR3 is TGTGCCATCAGTGACACCGGGACTAGCGGGGGGGCCTTCCACGAGCAGTACTTC.

This clonotype was seen at least ten times. V usage is TRBV6-4 and J usage is TRBJ1-1, with a possible D match to TRBD1 (5 bases). This CDR3 has 21 residues. The germline V gene encodes CDR1 MRHNA and CDR2 SNTAGT. V was trimmed by 0 bases and J by 1 base, leaving 27 bases between them. The CDR3 DNA reads TGTGCCAGCAGTGACTCGGGGAGCGTCAGGGTCCGGGGGGGGAAGAACACTGAAGCTTTCTTT. Translating it yields CASSDSGSVRVRGGKNTEAFF.